Sequencing of this T cell receptor (beta chain) was carried out in a study of cytomegalovirus exposure and HLA in healthy donors. The donors were part of the roughly 130-subject validation cohort, which stood apart from the roughly 700-subject first cohort. Sequencing was performed with immunoSEQ multiplex PCR; in TCRdb, only in-frame clones are kept and a portion is missing. This table has roughly 130,000 clones, 84% appearing once. This CDR3 spans 15 amino acids. V was pared by 3 bases and J by 2 bases, with 11 bases between. The germline V gene has CDR1 MNHEY and CDR2 SMNVEV (reference sequence). This rearrangement joins TRBV27 to TRBJ1-5, with a tentative D call TRBD1 (6 bases). The sequence came from a woman under 40 in good health and CMV-seronegative. Source material: PBMCs. The CDR3 DNA reads as TGTGCCAGCAGTTTGGCAGGGGTGGGCAATCAGCCCCAGCATTTT. Its translation: CASSLAGVGNQPQHF.